A selection of T cell receptor beta chains follows, all from one sample in a study of T-cell memory formation after mild COVID-19. In TCRdb, the 5' RACE reads were re-called with MiXCR into one record per CDR3 protein. The sample includes 65,000 to 95,000 distinct CDR3 sequences, around 13% seen only once; the top ten take roughly 40%. The specimen was PBMCs or a T cell subset sorted from them (not recorded which). The origin of the receptors is a man in his late teens or twenties who had mild COVID-19 (a few samples of this study predate the infection). Cell type and time point are not known. Each CDR3 is given with its conserved first and last residue. The D gene is left open where the match is weak. The listing skips clone size in some rows; elsewhere it reads once, few, many or a size class.

NA,TRBV4-1,TRBJ1-2,TRBD1,TGCGCCAGCAGCCCCTGGACAGGGTCCCCCGAGGGCTACACCTTC,CASSPWTGSPEGYTF
NA,TRBV7-8,TRBJ2-5,NA,TGTGCCAGCAGCTTAGCACCGAGCGTAGGGACTTTCCAAGAGACCCAGTACTTC,CASSLAPSVGTFQETQYF
few,TRBV12-3/TRBV12-4,TRBJ2-1,TRBD2,TGTGCCAGCAGTCTCAGCGGGGGTAATGAGCAGTTCTTC,CASSLSGGNEQFF
NA,TRBV11-1,TRBJ2-2,NA,TGTGCCAGCACCTCTAGAGGAGAGAACACCGGGGAGCTGTTTTTT,CASTSRGENTGELFF
many,TRBV7-8,TRBJ2-2,NA,TGTGCCAGCAGCTTACTGGGCTTAAACACCGGGGAGCTGTTTTTT,CASSLLGLNTGELFF
NA,TRBV13,TRBJ2-3,TRBD2,TGTGCCAGCAGCCCACGGACCGGACTAGTGACAGATACGCAGTATTTT,CASSPRTGLVTDTQYF
NA,TRBV27,TRBJ2-7,NA,TGTGCCAGCAGTTTACTGTCAGGGAGCTCCTACGAGCAGTACTTC,CASSLLSGSSYEQYF
NA,TRBV6-5,TRBJ1-3,TRBD1,TGTGCCAGCAGTTACCGGCAGGGGGACACCATATATTTT,CASSYRQGDTIYF
few,TRBV7-3,TRBJ2-3,NA,TGTGCCAGCAGCTTAACACCTAGCTGGGGCACAGATACGCAGTATTTT,CASSLTPSWGTDTQYF
NA,TRBV5-1,TRBJ2-5,NA,TGCGCCAGCAGCCCCCTCGGGGATCGAGAGACCCAGTACTTC,CASSPLGDRETQYF
few,TRBV5-1,TRBJ2-7,NA,TGCGCCAGCAGCTTGGAATACATCTACGAGCAGTACTTC,CASSLEYIYEQYF
few,TRBV20-1,TRBJ2-7,NA,TGCAGTGCTGAGGGGTCCAGGCAGGGACTTTACGAGCAGTACTTC,CSAEGSRQGLYEQYF
few,TRBV12-3/TRBV12-4,TRBJ2-7,NA,TGTGCCAGCAGTTTAGAGGGGCCCGAGCAGTACTTC,CASSLEGPEQYF
NA,TRBV6-5,TRBJ2-5,NA,TGTGCCAGCAGAGCAGAGACCCAGTACTTC,CASRAETQYF
many,TRBV4-1,TRBJ2-7,NA,TGCGCCAGCAGCCAAGCTGTCTTATCCACCTACGAGCAGTACTTC,CASSQAVLSTYEQYF
few,TRBV5-1,TRBJ2-7,NA,TGCGCCAGCAGCTTACCCCAGAAGGAGTGGTCCTACGAGCAGTACTTC,CASSLPQKEWSYEQYF
NA,TRBV5-1,TRBJ2-1,NA,TGCGCCAGCAGCACCTCCTACAATGAGCAGTTCTTC,CASSTSYNEQFF
few,TRBV28,TRBJ2-1,NA,TGTGCCAGCAGCCACCCATCGTCCTACAATGAGCAGTTCTTC,CASSHPSSYNEQFF
NA,TRBV20-1,TRBJ2-5,NA,TGCAGTGCGGGCTCAGAGACCCAGTACTTC,CSAGSETQYF
NA,TRBV7-3,TRBJ2-5,TRBD1,TGTGCCAGCAGCTTAGCCCCGAACCGGGACAGGGGGCCGGGGGAGACCCAGTACTTC,CASSLAPNRDRGPGETQYF
NA,TRBV7-8,TRBJ2-5,NA,TGTGCCAGCAGCTTAGCGAGCGGCGAGACCCAGTACTTC,CASSLASGETQYF
few,TRBV3-1,TRBJ2-6,NA,TGTGCCAGCAGCCAAGGGGGGACCTCTGGGGCCAACGTCCTGACTTTC,CASSQGGTSGANVLTF
NA,TRBV20-1,TRBJ2-1,TRBD1,TGCAGTGCTAGAGATCGACAGGGGCCCTACAATGAGCAGTTCTTC,CSARDRQGPYNEQFF
NA,TRBV5-6,TRBJ1-2,NA,TGTGCCAGCAGCCCCAGACAGTGGTATGGCTACACCTTC,CASSPRQWYGYTF
few,TRBV4-3,TRBJ2-1,NA,TGCGCCAGCAGCCAATTCCCGGGGTACAATGAGCAGTTCTTC,CASSQFPGYNEQFF
NA,TRBV15,TRBJ2-5,NA,TGTGCCACCAGCAGAACTGCGAGGATCCAGTACTTC,CATSRTARIQYF
NA,TRBV4-1,TRBJ2-1,TRBD1,TGCGCCAGCAGCTCAAGGACAGGGAGTGTCAATGAGCAGTTCTTC,CASSSRTGSVNEQFF
many,TRBV7-3,TRBJ2-5,TRBD2,TGTGCCAGCAGCACCGGGACTAGCGGGGGGGCCGAGGAGACCCAGTACTTC,CASSTGTSGGAEETQYF
few,TRBV5-1,TRBJ2-3,NA,TGCGCCAGCAGCTTGGCGGCAGGCGCCCGCCCTAGCACAGATACGCAGTATTTT,CASSLAAGARPSTDTQYF
few,TRBV12-3/TRBV12-4,TRBJ2-7,TRBD2,TGTGCCAGCAAGACTAGCGGGGTGAACATGGACGAGCAGTACTTC,CASKTSGVNMDEQYF
NA,TRBV12-5,TRBJ2-2,TRBD2,TGTGCTAGTGGTTTAGCGGGGAGAGGGGAGCTGTTTTTT,CASGLAGRGELFF
NA,TRBV6-2/TRBV6-3,TRBJ2-3,NA,TGTGCCAGCAGCGGTAGCACAGATACGCAGTATTTT,CASSGSTDTQYF
NA,TRBV29-1,TRBJ2-7,TRBD1,TGCAGCGTTGAGGCAGGGGGCGAGTACGAGCAGTACTTC,CSVEAGGEYEQYF
many,TRBV7-9,TRBJ2-1,TRBD2,TGTGCCAGCAGCCAAACTAGCGGGGGCATGAATGAGCAGTTCTTC,CASSQTSGGMNEQFF
many,TRBV19,TRBJ2-3,TRBD2,TGTGCCAGTAGCCCACTAGCGGGGGAAACATCAGATACGCAGTATTTT,CASSPLAGETSDTQYF
NA,TRBV4-3,TRBJ1-2,TRBD1,TGCGCCAGCAGCCAAGAGCCGGGACAGGGTTCTCCTCTTTATGGCTACACCTTC,CASSQEPGQGSPLYGYTF
few,TRBV4-1,TRBJ2-2,NA,TGCGCCAGCACCTCCAGCCCGAACACCGGGGAGCTGTTTTTT,CASTSSPNTGELFF
few,TRBV24-1,TRBJ1-5,NA,TGTGCCACCAGTGCGGGCGGGTCGCAGCCCCAGCATTTT,CATSAGGSQPQHF
NA,TRBV7-2,TRBJ2-5,NA,TGTGCCAGCAGCGGACATGAAGAGACCCAGTACTTC,CASSGHEETQYF
NA,TRBV28,TRBJ1-5,NA,TGTGCCAGCAGTTTCTCCCCAAGGGCGTGGGAGTGGTTT,CASSFSPRAWEWF
once,TRBV7-6,TRBJ2-2,NA,TGTGCCAGCAGCTCCGATGGCTGGGAGCTGTTTTTT,CASSSDGWELFF
few,TRBV7-8,TRBJ2-2,NA,TGTGCCAGCAGCATGAGCGACGAGGAGCTGTTTTTT,CASSMSDEELFF
NA,TRBV7-9,TRBJ2-2,TRBD1,TGTGCCAGCAGCCCTGGGGACAGAGGGACCGGGGAGCTGTTTTTT,CASSPGDRGTGELFF
few,TRBV7-8,TRBJ2-2,TRBD1,TGTGCCAGCAGCCGGAGACAGGGGGGCCCGACCGGGGAGCTGTTTTTT,CASSRRQGGPTGELFF
few,TRBV6-6,TRBJ2-6,NA,TGTGCCAGCAGTTCCCTCGGGGCTGGGGCCAACGTCCTGACTTTC,CASSSLGAGANVLTF
many,TRBV4-3,TRBJ2-1,NA,TGCGCCAGCAGCCAAGAGGATCAGAGGGATGAGCAGTTCTTC,CASSQEDQRDEQFF
few,TRBV7-2,TRBJ1-2,NA,TGTGCCAGCAGCTTTAGAGGGGGGGCAGGGTACAAGGACTATGGCTACACCTTC,CASSFRGGAGYKDYGYTF
NA,TRBV18,TRBJ2-5,NA,TGTGCCAGCTCACCAGAACACAGTCAGGAGACCCAGTACTTC,CASSPEHSQETQYF
few,TRBV20-1,TRBJ2-1,TRBD2,TGCAGTGCTAGGACCCTACTAGCGGGGGATTTGAATGAGCAGTTCTTC,CSARTLLAGDLNEQFF
few,TRBV9,TRBJ2-7,NA,TGTGCCAGCAGCCTTATCCCGAGCTCCTACGAGCAGTACTTC,CASSLIPSSYEQYF
few,TRBV19,TRBJ2-3,TRBD2,TGTGCCAGTAGTAGTACTAGCGGGCACACAGATACGCAGTATTTT,CASSSTSGHTDTQYF
NA,TRBV29-1,TRBJ2-1,NA,TGCAGCGTCCAAGGGGGGGGTCGAAATGAGCAGTTCTTC,CSVQGGGRNEQFF
few,TRBV12-3/TRBV12-4,TRBJ2-1,TRBD1,TGTGCCAGCAGTTGGACAGGGGGCCGTGGGAATGAGCAGTTCTTC,CASSWTGGRGNEQFF
many,TRBV5-1,TRBJ1-1,TRBD1,TGCGCCAGCCGTACCGGGACAGGGGGCGAGGGCACTGAAGCTTTCTTT,CASRTGTGGEGTEAFF
few,TRBV2,TRBJ2-7,NA,TGTGCCAGCGTCGGGGGAGGCTACGAGCAGTACTTC,CASVGGGYEQYF
NA,TRBV5-4,TRBJ1-1,NA,TGTGCCAGCAGCCCTATGGGGCACAGCGTGAACACTGAAGCTTTCTTT,CASSPMGHSVNTEAFF
NA,TRBV27,TRBJ2-2,NA,TGTGCCAGCAGTTTCTCCCTCACCGGGGAGCTGTTTTTT,CASSFSLTGELFF